This T cell receptor (beta chain) is from a study of blood T cell repertoires in COVID-19. Across the study: COVID-19 samples, acute and convalescent, were from the United States, Italy and Spain.

From germline, CDR1 is SGDLS and CDR2 YYNGEE. The V gene end was trimmed by 0 bases and the J gene end by 7 bases; junction bases not matched to a gene: 7. This CDR3 comprises 14 residues. As originally analysed: Amplifying reference gene primers gave estimates of nucleated cell counts. Libraries were prepared by immunoSEQ multiplex PCR; TCRdb keeps only in-frame clonotypes and omits some of them. That table supplies the V and J calls and clone size; D and trimming were determined from the DNA. The sample consists of around 260,000 clones, 85% to 90% of them appearing once. The count of this clone is one.

The gene calls are TRBV9 and TRBJ2-7; 7 bases are shared with TRBD1. What was sequenced was peripheral blood. The TCR sequence derives from a woman aged 35 to 49 who had recovered from COVID-19. The CDR3 region is CASSVGAGGWEQYF. Written as DNA, the CDR3 is TGTGCCAGCAGCGTAGGGGCAGGGGGTTGGGAGCAGTACTTC.